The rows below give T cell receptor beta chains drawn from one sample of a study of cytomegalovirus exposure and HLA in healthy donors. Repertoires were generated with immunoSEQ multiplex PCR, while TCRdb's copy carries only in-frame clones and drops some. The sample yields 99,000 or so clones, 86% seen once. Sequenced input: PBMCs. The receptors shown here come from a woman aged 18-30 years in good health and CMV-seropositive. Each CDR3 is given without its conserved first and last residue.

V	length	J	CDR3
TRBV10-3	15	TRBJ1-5	AISTDRALSTNQPQH
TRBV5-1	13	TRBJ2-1	ASRSTGTSYNEQF
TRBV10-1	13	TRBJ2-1	ASSPLGLGNNEQF
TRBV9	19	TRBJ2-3	ASSGRLAGGYQKKSTDTQY
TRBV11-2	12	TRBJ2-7	ASSLQWQNYEQY
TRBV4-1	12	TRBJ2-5	ASSQDRTGETQY
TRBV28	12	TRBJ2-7	ASSIYRAHYEQY
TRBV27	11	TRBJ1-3	ASSLGGGNTIY
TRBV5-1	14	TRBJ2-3	ASSAGQGASTDTQY
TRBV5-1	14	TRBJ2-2	ASSFPRDTYTGELF
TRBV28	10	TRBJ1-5	ATTTGNQPQH
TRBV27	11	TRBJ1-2	ASSFGTGYGYT
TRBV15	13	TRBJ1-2	ATSSRDRGDYGYT
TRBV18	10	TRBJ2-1	ASSPGRDEQF
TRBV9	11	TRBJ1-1	ASSVEPASEAF
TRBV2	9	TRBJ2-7	ASSESDEQY
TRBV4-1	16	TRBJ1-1	ASSQDGKGANRHTEAF
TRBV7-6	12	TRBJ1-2	ASSLRLGDYGYT
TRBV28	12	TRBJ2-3	ASSFEPGADTQY
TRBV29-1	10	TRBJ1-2	SVGVANYGYT
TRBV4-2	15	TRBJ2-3	ASSQDGTSGMGDTQY
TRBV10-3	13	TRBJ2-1	AISRTSGTYNEQF
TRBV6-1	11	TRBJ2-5	ASSATGGATQY
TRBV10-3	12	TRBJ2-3	ATSRDSWADTQY
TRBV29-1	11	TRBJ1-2	SVEETGGNDYT